This TCR beta chain stems from a study of CD8 T cells in ankylosing spondylitis. As regards this clonotype: Its specificity is not known.

The V gene lost 0 bases and the J gene lost 9 bases, with 9 bases spanning the gap. Germline-derived CDR1 and CDR2 are SGHRS and YFSETQ. The CDR3 sequence is 12 residues long. The study's findings and limits: Disease-associated clones were reportedly significantly overrepresented in matched ankylosing spondylitis synovial fluid. In peripheral blood, disease-linked CD8+ clones occurred at relatively low frequencies. Blood of patients with ankylosing spondylitis appeared to be characterized by a TCR beta motif of 8 or 9 highly homologous variants.

Library preparation for TCR beta used quantitative 5'-RACE with molecular barcodes. TCRdb reprocessed the 5' RACE reads with MiXCR, giving one entry per CDR3 protein. Here the sample spans about 220,000 distinct CDR3 sequences, around 25% being singletons. The receptor comes from a male donor with ankylosing spondylitis or in good health (not recorded which). The material sequenced was blood, either unsorted or a sorted T cell fraction (not recorded which). This chain connects TRBV5-1 to TRBJ1-1; D may be TRBD1 (5 bases). Here the CDR3 reads CASSLDGGQAFF. The CDR3, as DNA: TGCGCCAGCAGCTTGGACGGGGGTCAAGCTTTCTTT.